A single sample gave rise to the 25 T cell receptor beta chains below, sequenced in a study of T-cell reconstitution after alpha-beta-depleted transplantation in children. Construction of the TCRbeta library involved unique molecular identifiers. MiXCR, run by TCRdb on the PCR reads, gives a single entry per CDR3 protein. The data hold hundreds of thousands of distinct CDR3 sequences, with approximately 14% observed a single time. The specimen comprised PBMCs, sampled before TCRalphabeta/CD19-depleted stem cell transplant. The receptor source for this set is a girl aged 2 to 9 with congenital amegakaryocytic thrombocytopenia, due to receive a stem cell transplant.

The chain joins TRBV7-3 to TRBJ2-2, with no clear D. The V gene lost 5 bases and the J gene lost 1 base, with 11 bases spanning the gap. From germline, CDR1 is SGHTA and CDR2 FQGTGA. This CDR3 has 15 residues. In nucleotides, the CDR3 is TGTGCCAGCAGCCGTTCTGGCGGGAACACCGGGGAGCTGTTTTTT. Its translation is CASSRSGGNTGELFF.

This clonotype came up many times. The CDR3 is CASSPGQWNTEAFF. In DNA, the CDR3 is TGCGCCAGCAGCCCCGGACAGTGGAACACTGAAGCTTTCTTT. The chain joins TRBV5-1 to TRBJ1-1, with D possibly being TRBD1 (6 bases). Trimming removed 4 bases from V and 1 base from J, with 11 bases in between. The CDR3 has 14 amino acids. Per the germline V gene, CDR1 is SGHRS and CDR2 is YFSETQ.

The chain has TRBV6-5 and TRBJ2-1; perhaps TRBD2 as D (6 bases). Trimming took off 3 bases at V and 5 bases at J, with 14 bases between the two ends. Germline assignment: CDR1 MNHEY and CDR2 SVGAGI. The CDR3 covers 15 residues. CDR3 region: CASSYLGLSDNEQFF. In DNA, the CDR3 is TGTGCCAGCAGTTATCTAGGACTATCAGACAATGAGCAGTTCTTC.

This clonotype has a count of ten or more. The J gene is TRBJ2-2, the V gene TRBV5-1; 7 bases are shared with TRBD1. V trimming: 7 bases; J trimming: 2 bases; junction bases outside the gene matches: 5. The CDR3 length is 14 residues. Germline values: CDR1 SGHRS, CDR2 YFSETQ. The CDR3 is CASYRGLNTGELFF. CDR3 DNA: TGCGCCAGCTACAGGGGCCTCAACACCGGGGAGCTGTTTTTT.

The chain employs TRBV25-1 and TRBJ2-7; 9 nucleotides match TRBD2. This CDR3 region has 13 residues. CDR1 is MGHDK and CDR2 is SYGVNS in the germline V gene. Unmatched junction bases numbered 6, after V lost 3 bases and J lost 9 bases. The CDR3 sequence is CASSELAGRGQYF. The CDR3 DNA reads TGTGCCAGCAGTGAGCTAGCGGGACGTGGGCAGTACTTC.

Remarks on this clonotype: This may be a read error: a much more frequent sequence differs by one nucleotide. The V call is TRBV20-1, the J call TRBJ2-5, with D perhaps given as TRBD1 or TRBD2 (5 bases each). The CDR3 loop spans 14 amino acids. Germline V gene data show CDR1 as DFQATT and CDR2 as SNEGSKA (reference sequence). CDR3: CTARGTRNEETQYF. The CDR3 DNA is TGCACTGCTAGAGGGACGAGGAACGAAGAGACCCAGTACTTC.

This clonotype came up many times. The chain combines TRBV20-1 with TRBJ2-1; the D gene is possibly TRBD2 (5 bases). Trimming cost V 0 bases and J 2 bases, with 17 bases left between them. Germline V CDR1 and CDR2: DFQATT, SNEGSKA (reference sequence). The CDR3 runs 17 residues. This CDR3 is CSARDGYPGKAYNEQFF. In nucleotides, the CDR3 is TGCAGTGCTAGAGATGGATACCCGGGGAAGGCCTACAATGAGCAGTTCTTC.

This clonotype was found many times. The chain combines TRBV20-1 with TRBJ2-4; D is unclear. Per germline, CDR1 DFQATT and CDR2 SNEGSKA (reference sequence). Trimming removed 3 bases at V and 8 bases at J, with 11 bases between. The length of the CDR3 is 12 residues. CDR3 DNA sequence: TGCAGTGCTAGTGTAGAAGATGACATTCAGTACTTC. It translates to CSASVEDDIQYF.

This clonotype has at least ten counts. The CDR3 DNA sequence: TGTGCCAGCAGGCTAGCGGGAGCCTCCGGCACAGATACGCAGTATTTT. Translating it yields CASRLAGASGTDTQYF. The chain is built from TRBV7-8 and TRBJ2-3; TRBD2 matches at 10 bases. V dropped 6 bases and J dropped 1; count of bases not matched to a gene: 7. CDR1 SGHVS and CDR2 FQNEAQ come from the germline V gene. This CDR3 contains 16 residues.

This chain links TRBV10-3 with TRBJ2-3, with D perhaps TRBD1 (6 bases). Germline CDR1 is ENHRY and CDR2 is SYGVKD. The CDR3 length is 13 residues. Trimming removed 6 bases at V and 1 base at J, with 8 bases between. The CDR3 nucleotides read TGTGCCATCAGGGGGGCGGGCACAGATACGCAGTATTTT. Its protein product is CAIRGAGTDTQYF.

This clonotype was recorded only once. One base away lies a much larger clone, so this may be a sequencing read error. The chain combines TRBV25-1 with TRBJ1-2, with a weak D call TRBD1 (6 bases). Germline CDR1 reads MGHDK; CDR2 reads SYGVNS. This CDR3 spans 13 amino acids. This chain's CDR3 is CASSVTGTYGCTF. DNA of the CDR3: TGTGCCAGCTCCGTGACAGGCACCTATGGCTGCACCTTC.

This clonotype has a count of ten or more. The chain carries TRBV5-1 and TRBJ2-1; 10 bases align to TRBD2. The V and J ends lost 4 bases and 6 bases, in that order; junction bases with no gene match: 4. CDR1 is SGHRS and CDR2 is YFSETQ in the germline V gene. CDR3 length: 14 amino acids. The CDR3 protein is CASSRTSGFNEQFF. In DNA form, the CDR3 reads TGCGCCAGCAGCCGGACTAGCGGATTCAATGAGCAGTTCTTC. The whole variable domain, remainder taken from reference TRBV5-1 and TRBJ2-1, is KAGVTQTPRYLIKTRGQQVTLSCSPISGHRSVSWYQQTPGQGLQFLFEYFSETQRNKGNFPGRFSGRQFSNSRSEMNVSTLELGDSALYLCASSRTSGFNEQFFGPGTRLTVL.

This clonotype has at least ten counts. This chain connects TRBV5-1 to TRBJ2-5; no reliable D call. CDR1 SGHRS and CDR2 YFSETQ come from the germline V gene. V lost 0 bases and J 0 bases, leaving 9 bases between the germline ends. This CDR3 comprises 15 residues. CDR3 sequence (DNA): TGCGCCAGCAGCTTGGAACAGCCGTACCAAGAGACCCAGTACTTC. Translating gives CASSLEQPYQETQYF.

This clonotype was counted a few times. This chain links TRBV6-5 with TRBJ2-7; D gene uncertain. The CDR3 runs to 16 residues. The germline CDR1 and CDR2 sequences are MNHEY and SVGAGI. Trimming left V 6 bases short and J 2 bases short, with 20 bases between. CDR3 DNA: TGTGCCAGCAGCTTAGACCTGGGTCCAGCCACCTACGAGCAGTACTTC. Its protein is CASSLDLGPATYEQYF.

This clonotype occurred many times. The rearrangement uses TRBV4-1 and TRBJ1-1; D unresolved. Germline V gene data show CDR1 as MGHRA and CDR2 as YSYEKL. The CDR3 consists of 12 residues. Trimming stripped 3 bases from V and 8 bases from J, with 10 bases between. The CDR3 sequence: CASSHLEAEAFF. CDR3 DNA: TGCGCCAGCAGCCACCTAGAGGCCGAAGCTTTCTTT.

This clonotype came up many times. The V call is TRBV29-1, the J call TRBJ2-5; no firm D call. The germline CDR1 and CDR2 sequences are SQVTM and ANQGSEA. V was clipped by 3 bases and J by 2 bases, with 13 bases between them. The CDR3 runs to 14 residues. The CDR3 sequence is CSVDLWADQETQYF. DNA for the CDR3: TGCAGCGTTGACCTGTGGGCTGATCAAGAGACCCAGTACTTC. Based on the CDR3 plus reference TRBV29-1 and TRBJ2-5, the full variable domain is SAVISQKPSRDICQRGTSLTIQCQVDSQVTMMFWYRQQPGQSLTLIATANQGSEATYESGFVIDKFPISRPNLTFSTLTVSNMSPEDSSIYLCSVDLWADQETQYFGPGTRLLVL.

This sequence joins TRBV19 and TRBJ2-7; 7 bases map to TRBD1. The CDR3 covers 15 residues. CDR1 is LNHDA and CDR2 is SQIVND in the germline V gene (reference sequence). The ends lost 1 base at V and 2 bases at J; junction bases unmatched: 5. The CDR3 region is CASSIGQGKTYEQYF. CDR3 nucleotides: TGTGCCAGTAGTATAGGACAGGGAAAGACCTACGAGCAGTACTTC.

This clonotype was picked up many times. The rearrangement uses TRBV12-3 or TRBV12-4 and TRBJ2-1; unclear D gene. The length of the CDR3 is 13 residues. The V end was cut by 5 bases, the J end by 4 bases, with 9 bases between. The DNA of the CDR3 is TGTGCCAGCAGTAGTTCAGATTACAATGAGCAGTTCTTC. It specifies CASSSSDYNEQFF.

The chain combines TRBV20-1 with TRBJ2-5; TRBD2 matches 12 bases. Germline CDR1 and CDR2: DFQATT and SNEGSKA (reference sequence). The CDR3 covers 17 residues. The ends lost 0 bases at V and 3 bases at J; junction bases unmatched: 8. This chain's CDR3 is CSARDPASGRAEETQYF. The CDR3 DNA reads as TGCAGTGCTAGAGATCCCGCTAGCGGGAGGGCCGAAGAGACCCAGTACTTC.

The rearrangement uses TRBV7-9 and TRBJ2-3; 10 bases map to TRBD2. The CDR3 consists of 15 residues. Germline V gives CDR1 SEHNR, CDR2 FQNEAQ (reference sequence). With V trimmed by 3 bases and J by 4 bases, 4 bases remained unmatched. CDR3 bases: TGTGCCAGCAGCTTCCTAGCGGGAGTTGCAGATACGCAGTATTTT. Translation gives CASSFLAGVADTQYF. Filled out from reference TRBV7-9 and TRBJ2-3, the complete variable domain reads DTGVSQNPRHKITKRGQNVTFRCDPISEHNRLYWYRQTLGQGPEFLTYFQNEAQLEKSRLLSDRFSAERPKGSFSTLEIQRTEQGDSAMYLCASSFLAGVADTQYFGPGTRLTVL.

On this clonotype itself: A much more abundant neighbour one base away suggests this may be a read error. This chain connects TRBV7-9 to TRBJ2-3; no clear D gene. Germline V gene lookup returns CDR1 SEHNR and CDR2 FQNEAQ (reference sequence). V was clipped by 10 bases and J by 2 bases, with 10 bases between them. The CDR3 contains 12 residues. This chain's CDR3 is CANTSHTDTQYF. The CDR3 coding sequence is TGTGCCAACACCTCCCACACAGATACGCAGTATTTT. Supplemented by reference TRBV7-9 and TRBJ2-3, the full variable domain reads DTGVSQNPRHKITKRGQNVTFRCDPISEHNRLYWYRQTLGQGPEFLTYFQNEAQLEKSRLLSDRFSAERPKGSFSTLEIQRTEQGDSAMYLCANTSHTDTQYFGPGTRLTVL.

This clonotype was recorded at least ten times. V usage is TRBV28 and J usage is TRBJ2-5; D might be TRBD1 (6 bases). From germline, CDR1 is MDHEN and CDR2 SYDVKM. This CDR3 contains 14 residues. With 5 bases removed from V and 2 bases from J, the gap between germline ends came to 12 bases. As DNA, the CDR3 is TGTGCCAGCAGTCCCGGGACACCTCAAGAGACCCAGTACTTC. Encoded protein: CASSPGTPQETQYF.

This chain links TRBV18 with TRBJ1-1; D uncertain. The CDR3 runs to 13 residues. Germline lookup yields CDR1 KGHSH and CDR2 LQKENI. Trimming took 2 bases from V and 6 from J, leaving 10 bases between them. CDR3 DNA sequence: TGTGCCAGCTCACCAGACGAAGAGCCTGAAGCTTTCTTT. This gives the protein CASSPDEEPEAFF.

This clonotype showed up just a few times. V usage is TRBV5-1 and J usage is TRBJ2-5; tentatively, D is TRBD2 (6 bases). The ends were cut back, 0 bases at V and 5 bases at J, with 14 bases in the middle. CDR1 and CDR2 (germline): SGHRS, YFSETQ. This CDR3 contains 15 residues. The DNA of the CDR3 is TGCGCCAGCAGCTTGGCCGAGCGAGGGAGGGAGACCCAGTACTTC. As protein: CASSLAERGRETQYF.

This clonotype was counted a few times. The rearrangement links TRBV13 to TRBJ2-1; no firm D call. From germline, CDR1 is PRHDT and CDR2 FYEKMQ (reference sequence). V was cut by 4 bases and J by 1 base, with 11 bases left in between. The CDR3 runs to 15 residues. As DNA, the CDR3 is TGTGCCAGCAGCTCCGAGTCGCAGTCCTACAATGAGCAGTTCTTC. Protein product: CASSSESQSYNEQFF.